This is a list of T cell receptor beta chains from one sample in a study of T cells in localized non-small cell lung cancer. Clones were sequenced by immunoSEQ multiplex PCR, and TCRdb holds only the in-frame ones, with some missing. The table has roughly 35,000 clones, 80% to 95% seen once. The sample here was peripheral blood mononuclear cells, taken before any cancer treatment. The receptors were gathered from a female donor over 55 with stage II lung adenocarcinoma. CDR3s include the opening cysteine and the closing phenylalanine or tryptophan. The D gene is left open where the match is weak. Clone size is stated in some rows and not others, as once, few, many or a class when expanded.

v_gene: TRBV14; j_gene: TRBJ2-5; abundance: .; d_gene: .; CDR3nt: TGTGCCAGCAGCCAACTTCCTCAGACCCAGTACTTC; CDR3aa: CASSQLPQTQYF
v_gene: TRBV27; j_gene: TRBJ2-6; abundance: .; d_gene: .; CDR3nt: TGTGCCAGCAGTTTTGGGAGGTCTGGGGCCAACGTCCTGACTTTC; CDR3aa: CASSFGRSGANVLTF
v_gene: TRBV6-1; j_gene: TRBJ2-7; abundance: once; d_gene: TRBD1; CDR3nt: TGTGCCATCATACCCCAAGGACAGGTTCTATACGAGCAGTACTTC; CDR3aa: CAIIPQGQVLYEQYF
v_gene: TRBV7-2; j_gene: TRBJ1-4; abundance: .; d_gene: .; CDR3nt: TGTGCCAGCAGCCCCGGGGCGGGAGCTGCAACTAATGAAAAACTGTTTTTT; CDR3aa: CASSPGAGAATNEKLFF
v_gene: TRBV7-3; j_gene: TRBJ2-1; abundance: once; d_gene: .; CDR3nt: TGTGCCAGCAGCTTAGTTGAGGGCTATGAGCAGTTCTTC; CDR3aa: CASSLVEGYEQFF
v_gene: TRBV6-5; j_gene: TRBJ2-7; abundance: .; d_gene: .; CDR3nt: TGTGCCAGCAGGCCAGGGAACCCCGTGGGGGAGCAGTACTTC; CDR3aa: CASRPGNPVGEQYF
v_gene: TRBV29-1; j_gene: TRBJ2-1; abundance: .; d_gene: .; CDR3nt: TGCAGCGTTGAAGGACAGTCCTACAATGAGCAGTTCTTC; CDR3aa: CSVEGQSYNEQFF
v_gene: TRBV9; j_gene: TRBJ2-7; abundance: .; d_gene: .; CDR3nt: TGTGCCAGCAGCCCGGACGGACCCCCCTACGAGCAGTACTTC; CDR3aa: CASSPDGPPYEQYF
v_gene: TRBV6-5; j_gene: TRBJ2-7; abundance: .; d_gene: TRBD1; CDR3nt: TGTGCCAGCAGTTACGACAGGGGTCCCTACGAGCAGTACTTC; CDR3aa: CASSYDRGPYEQYF
v_gene: TRBV5-1; j_gene: TRBJ2-5; abundance: .; d_gene: .; CDR3nt: TGCGCCAGCAGCTTGACGAGGGGACAAGAGACCCAGTACTTC; CDR3aa: CASSLTRGQETQYF
v_gene: TRBV5-1; j_gene: TRBJ2-3; abundance: .; d_gene: .; CDR3nt: TGCGCCAGCAGCTTGCGGCCTGTAGGGGAGGCCTCAGATACGCAGTATTTT; CDR3aa: CASSLRPVGEASDTQYF
v_gene: TRBV28; j_gene: TRBJ1-5; abundance: .; d_gene: TRBD1; CDR3nt: TGTGCCAGCAGTTCCAACCCGACAGGGTTTGCCCAGCATTTT; CDR3aa: CASSSNPTGFAQHF
v_gene: TRBV2; j_gene: TRBJ2-5; abundance: .; d_gene: .; CDR3nt: TGTGCCAGCAGTGCTTGGATAGAGACCCAGTACTTC; CDR3aa: CASSAWIETQYF
v_gene: TRBV15; j_gene: TRBJ1-3; abundance: .; d_gene: .; CDR3nt: TGTGCCACCGCAACAGGGCTGGATGGAAACACCATATATTTT; CDR3aa: CATATGLDGNTIYF
v_gene: TRBV27; j_gene: TRBJ1-1; abundance: .; d_gene: .; CDR3nt: TGTGCCAGCAGTCACTTATGGGGGCAGATTGAAGCTTTCTTT; CDR3aa: CASSHLWGQIEAFF
v_gene: TRBV9; j_gene: TRBJ1-1; abundance: .; d_gene: .; CDR3nt: TGTGCCAGCAGCGGAGAGGGGGTTCGCACTGAAGCTTTCTTT; CDR3aa: CASSGEGVRTEAFF
v_gene: TRBV5-1; j_gene: TRBJ2-7; abundance: .; d_gene: .; CDR3nt: TGCGCCAGCTCGGACAGCGCGGGAACCTACGAGCAGTACTTC; CDR3aa: CASSDSAGTYEQYF
v_gene: TRBV6-5; j_gene: TRBJ2-7; abundance: .; d_gene: .; CDR3nt: TGTGCCAGCAGTTACTCTCCGGATACCTACGAGCAGTACTTC; CDR3aa: CASSYSPDTYEQYF
v_gene: TRBV2; j_gene: TRBJ2-7; abundance: .; d_gene: .; CDR3nt: TGTGCCAGCAGTGAAGGGTGGGACGAGCAGTACTTC; CDR3aa: CASSEGWDEQYF
v_gene: TRBV19; j_gene: TRBJ2-7; abundance: .; d_gene: .; CDR3nt: TGTGCCAGTAGTATCCCAAGTGAGGCCGAGCAGTACTTC; CDR3aa: CASSIPSEAEQYF
v_gene: TRBV29-1; j_gene: TRBJ2-5; abundance: .; d_gene: TRBD2; CDR3nt: TGCAGCGTTGCCCGCGGGGGGCAAGAGACCCAGTACTTC; CDR3aa: CSVARGGQETQYF
v_gene: TRBV6-1; j_gene: TRBJ2-7; abundance: .; d_gene: .; CDR3nt: TGTGCCACCAGCCCCCAAGCGGGCGGCTACGAGCAGTACTTC; CDR3aa: CATSPQAGGYEQYF
v_gene: TRBV30; j_gene: TRBJ2-7; abundance: .; d_gene: .; CDR3nt: TGTGCCTGCGACGGAAGGGCAAATACCACCTACGAGCAGTACTTC; CDR3aa: CACDGRANTTYEQYF
v_gene: TRBV29-1; j_gene: TRBJ1-1; abundance: .; d_gene: .; CDR3nt: TGCAGCGTTCTTGAGGATGAAGCTTTCTTT; CDR3aa: CSVLEDEAFF